This T cell receptor beta chain originates from a study of T cell responses to AZD1222 COVID-19 vaccine. TCRdb's table, derived via immunoSEQ multiplex PCR, lists solely in-frame clones and lacks some. This table has 150,000 to 200,000 clones, just under 90% appearing once. This CDR3 has 17 residues. Sample: peripheral blood, taken on day 0 of AZD1222 vaccination. This chain joins TRBV1 and TRBJ2-1; the table names TRBD2, a call not compared with the DNA. TRBV1 is a pseudogene locus. This TCR came from an adult in good health. The CDR3 DNA reads TGCACCAGCAGCCAAGATTCGTTGAGACTAGCCTACAATGAGCAGTTCTTC. This translates into CTSSQDSLRLAYNEQFF.